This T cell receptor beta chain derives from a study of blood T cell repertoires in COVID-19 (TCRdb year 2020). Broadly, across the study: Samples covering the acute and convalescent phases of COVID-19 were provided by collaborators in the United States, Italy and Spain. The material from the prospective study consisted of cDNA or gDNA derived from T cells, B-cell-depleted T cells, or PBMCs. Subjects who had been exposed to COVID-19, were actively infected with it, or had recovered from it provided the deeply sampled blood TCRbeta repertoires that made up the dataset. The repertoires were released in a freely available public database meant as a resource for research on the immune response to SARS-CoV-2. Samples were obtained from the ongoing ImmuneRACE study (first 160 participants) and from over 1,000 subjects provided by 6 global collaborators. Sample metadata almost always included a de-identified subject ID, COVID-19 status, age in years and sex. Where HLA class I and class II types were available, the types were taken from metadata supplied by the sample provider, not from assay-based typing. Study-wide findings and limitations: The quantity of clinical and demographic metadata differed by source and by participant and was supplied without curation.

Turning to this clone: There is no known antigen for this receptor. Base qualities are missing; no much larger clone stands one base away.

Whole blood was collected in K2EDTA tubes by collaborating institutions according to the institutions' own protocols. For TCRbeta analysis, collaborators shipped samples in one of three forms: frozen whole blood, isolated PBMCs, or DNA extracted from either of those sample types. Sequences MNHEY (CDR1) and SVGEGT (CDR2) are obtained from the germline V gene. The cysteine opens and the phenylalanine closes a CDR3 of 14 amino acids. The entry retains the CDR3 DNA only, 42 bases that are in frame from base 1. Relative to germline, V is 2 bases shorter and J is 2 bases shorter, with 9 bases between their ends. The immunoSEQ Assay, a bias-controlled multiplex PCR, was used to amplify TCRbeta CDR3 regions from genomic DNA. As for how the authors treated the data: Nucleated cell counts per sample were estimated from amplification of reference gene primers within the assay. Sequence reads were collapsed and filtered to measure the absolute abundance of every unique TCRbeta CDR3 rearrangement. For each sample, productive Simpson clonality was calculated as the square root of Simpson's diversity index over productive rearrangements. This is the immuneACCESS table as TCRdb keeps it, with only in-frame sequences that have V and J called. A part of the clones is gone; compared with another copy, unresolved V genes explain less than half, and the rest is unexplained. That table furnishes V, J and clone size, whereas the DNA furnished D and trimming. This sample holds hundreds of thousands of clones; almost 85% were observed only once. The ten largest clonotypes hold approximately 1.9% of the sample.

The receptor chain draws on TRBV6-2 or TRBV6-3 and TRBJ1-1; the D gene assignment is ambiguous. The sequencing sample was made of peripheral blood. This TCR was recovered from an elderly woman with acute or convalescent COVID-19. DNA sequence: TGTGCCAGCAGTTACACTCAGGTTAACACTGAAGCTTTCTTT. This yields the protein CASSYTQVNTEAFF.